This T cell receptor beta chain was sequenced in a study of T cell repertoires in cytomegalovirus infection. General study findings and limits: It was HLA-C-restricted CMV-specific TCR beta clonotypes that dominated the response ex vivo.

TCRdb called the reads again in MiXCR, with one record for every CDR3 protein. The sample lists some 900,000 distinct CDR3 sequences, around a third occurring once. Comment on this clonotype: Antigen unknown. A read error may produce the germline difference seen at one junction end.

The CDR3 extends over 8 amino acids. The germline V gene has CDR1 SEHNR and CDR2 FQNEAQ (reference sequence). The TCR comes from a human donor in good health (CMV status not recorded). Some clones in this sample may be carry-over from other donors' samples. The material sequenced was cultured CD8+ T cells from PBMCs, taken from culture after CMV antigen stimulation. The rearrangement links TRBV7-9 to TRBJ1-1; unclear D gene. The chain's CDR3 is CASSEGSF. The DNA of the CDR3 is TGTGCCAGCAGTGAGGGCTCCTTT.